The sequence of this T cell receptor (beta chain) was determined in a study of CD8 T cells in Susac syndrome. General study points: In its TCR sequencing and HLA analysis, the study acknowledged that the number of individuals was relatively small.

Reverse transcription used roughly 0.45 to 1 ug RNA and random hexamers. The immunoSEQ assay covered 54 Vbeta and 13 Jbeta segments for CDR3. TCRdb analysed the immunoSEQ multiplex PCR reads with MiXCR anew, one entry per CDR3 protein. Counted here are 250,000 to 350,000 distinct CDR3 sequences, approximately 84% occurring once; the ten biggest clones make up approximately 0.11%. For this clonotype: Its cognate antigen is unknown.

Sequencing of TCR beta was performed on blood CD8+ and CD4+ T cells. This CDR3 region has 15 residues. The germline V gene encodes CDR1 GTSNPN and CDR2 SVGIG (reference sequence). The ends were cut back, 0 bases at V and 2 bases at J, with 14 bases in the middle. The sample consisted of CD8+ T cells from PBMCs. The origin of this receptor is a human donor with multiple sclerosis. This chain joins TRBV30 and TRBJ2-7; the D gene is possibly TRBD1 (6 bases). The CDR3 loop reads CAWSVGDTLTYEQYF. Here the CDR3 DNA reads TGTGCCTGGAGTGTTGGGGACACCCTTACCTACGAGCAGTACTTC.